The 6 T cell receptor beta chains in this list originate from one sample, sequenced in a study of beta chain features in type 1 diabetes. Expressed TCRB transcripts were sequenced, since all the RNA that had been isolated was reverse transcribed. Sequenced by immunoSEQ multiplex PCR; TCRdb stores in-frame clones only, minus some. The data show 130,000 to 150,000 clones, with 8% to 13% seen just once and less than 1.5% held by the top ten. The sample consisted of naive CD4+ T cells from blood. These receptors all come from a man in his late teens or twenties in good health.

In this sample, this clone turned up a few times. CDR3 sequence reads: CASTGQAYDQPQHF. The CDR3 DNA is TGTGCCAGTACGGGACAGGCTTATGATCAGCCCCAGCATTTT. This rearrangement joins TRBV6-5 to TRBJ1-5, with 8 positions matching TRBD1. This CDR3 contains 14 residues. From germline, CDR1 is MNHEY and CDR2 SVGAGI. Unmatched junction bases numbered 9, after V lost 9 bases and J lost 5 bases.

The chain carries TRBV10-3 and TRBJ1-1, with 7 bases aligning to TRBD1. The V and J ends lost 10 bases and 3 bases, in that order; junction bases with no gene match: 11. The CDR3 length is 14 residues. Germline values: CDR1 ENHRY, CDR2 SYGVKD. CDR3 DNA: TGTGCCACTCGGGACAGCCGTATGTACACTGAAGCTTTCTTT. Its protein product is CATRDSRMYTEAFF.

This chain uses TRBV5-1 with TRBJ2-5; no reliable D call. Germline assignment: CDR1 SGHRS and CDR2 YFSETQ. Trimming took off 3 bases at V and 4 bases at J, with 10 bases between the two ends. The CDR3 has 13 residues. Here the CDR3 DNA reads TGCGCCAGCAGCTCCCGCGGATTAGAGACCCAGTACTTC. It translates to CASSSRGLETQYF. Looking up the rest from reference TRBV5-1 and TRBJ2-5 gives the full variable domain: KAGVTQTPRYLIKTRGQQVTLSCSPISGHRSVSWYQQTPGQGLQFLFEYFSETQRNKGNFPGRFSGRQFSNSRSEMNVSTLELGDSALYLCASSSRGLETQYFGPGTRLLVL.

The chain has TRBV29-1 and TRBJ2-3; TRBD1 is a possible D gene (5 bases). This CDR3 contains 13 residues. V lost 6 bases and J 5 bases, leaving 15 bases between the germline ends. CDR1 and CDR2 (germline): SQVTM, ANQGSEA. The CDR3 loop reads CSVARRVIDTQYF. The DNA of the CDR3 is TGCAGCGTAGCCCGCAGGGTCATAGATACGCAGTATTTT.

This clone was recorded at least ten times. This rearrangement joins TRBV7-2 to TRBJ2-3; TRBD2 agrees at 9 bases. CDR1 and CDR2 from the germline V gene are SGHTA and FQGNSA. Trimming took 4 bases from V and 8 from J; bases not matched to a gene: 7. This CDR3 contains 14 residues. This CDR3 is CASSWPSTSGTQYF. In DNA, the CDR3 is TGTGCCAGCAGCTGGCCCTCGACTAGCGGTACGCAGTATTTT.

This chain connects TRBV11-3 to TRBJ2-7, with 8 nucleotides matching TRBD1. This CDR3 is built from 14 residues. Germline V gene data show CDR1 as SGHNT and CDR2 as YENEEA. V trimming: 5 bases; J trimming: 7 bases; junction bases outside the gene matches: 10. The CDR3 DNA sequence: TGTGCCAGCAGCGCAGGACAGGGTGTTGATGAGCAGTACTTC. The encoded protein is CASSAGQGVDEQYF.